This passage covers 2 T cell receptor beta chains from one sample sequenced in a study of blood T cell repertoires in COVID-19. TCRdb's copy holds only in-frame clones and misses some; the assay was immunoSEQ multiplex PCR. The data show some 460,000 clones, about nine tenths seen once. Sequenced input: PBMCs or T cells enriched from blood (not recorded which). The receptors were sampled from a woman aged 18-29 years who had recovered from COVID-19.

The gene calls are TRBV9 and TRBJ1-3, with D possibly TRBD1 on 5 matching bases. CDR1 and CDR2 from the germline V gene are SGDLS and YYNGEE. The CDR3 extends over 14 amino acids. With 9 bases removed from V and 0 bases from J, the gap between germline ends came to 13 bases. DNA of the CDR3: TGTGCCACCGGAGGGGCCCCCTCTGGAAACACCATATATTTT. Protein: CATGGAPSGNTIYF.

The chain employs TRBV3-1 (or the pseudogene TRBV3-2) and TRBJ1-2, with D tentatively TRBD1 (5 bases). The ends were cut back, 2 bases at V and 4 bases at J, with 14 bases in the middle. Germline V CDR1 and CDR2: LGHDT, YNNKEL (reference sequence). CDR3 length: 15 residues. The DNA for the CDR3 is TGTGCCAGCAGCCAATCTTGGGGGGGGAGCTATGGCTACACCTTC. As protein: CASSQSWGGSYGYTF.